This TCR beta chain was identified during a study of CD8 T cells in ankylosing spondylitis. At least ten counts were recorded for this clonotype. TCRdb recomputed calls from the 5' RACE reads with MiXCR, one row per CDR3 protein. Of roughly 230,000 distinct CDR3 sequences listed, approximately 8% are singletons. Trimming took 1 base from V and 6 from J, leaving 10 bases between them. This CDR3 region has 13 residues. This rearrangement joins TRBV12-3 or TRBV12-4 to TRBJ2-7; TRBD1 is a possible D gene (5 bases). Source material: blood, either unsorted or a sorted T cell fraction (not recorded which). The source is a female donor with ankylosing spondylitis or in good health (not recorded which). CDR3 nucleotides: TGTGCCAGCAGTTTAGAGCAGGGTTTCGAGCAGTACTTC. Encoded protein: CASSLEQGFEQYF.